This T cell receptor (beta chain) was captured by sequencing in a study of control samples from healthy donors and cancer patients (dated by TCRdb to the early 2020s). At the junction V is shortened by 3 bases and J by 3 bases; bases outside the gene matches: 6. Looking up the germline V gene yields CDR1 SGHDT and CDR2 YYEEEE. From the cysteine through the phenylalanine, the CDR3 covers 15 amino acids. Of the read, only the CDR3 DNA is kept; its 45 bases are in frame from base 1. Libraries were constructed by the immunoSEQ multiplex PCR assay. The table was pulled from immuneACCESS by TCRdb, which kept in-frame rearrangements only. Such tables lose some clones; where checked, under half of the loss comes from unresolved V genes, and the rest has no known cause. The sample table shows about 130,000 clones, and approximately 94% are seen once. The ten largest clones represent 3.6% of the sample. A word on this clone: Its antigen is not yet known. It has no much larger one-base neighbor in the sample; base qualities were not kept.

Sequenced input: blood. The chain uses TRBV5-6 and TRBJ2-1, with 7 middle bases fitting TRBD1. The origin of this receptor is a young man in good health. In nucleotides, the sequence is TGTGCCAGCAGCTCTCTGGACAGGAGCTACAATGAGCAGTTCTTC. It codes for CASSSLDRSYNEQFF.